The 14 T cell receptor beta chains below come from one sample, sequenced in a study of identical twins. Using its own MiXCR run on the 5' RACE reads, TCRdb lists one record per CDR3 protein. The top ten hold 0.25% to 0.3% of the sample, which has 1.5 million to 2 million distinct CDR3 sequences, 32% seen once. The sequenced material came from cord blood. The source of these receptors is a newborn girl in good health.

The rearrangement links TRBV3-1 to TRBJ1-6; D may be TRBD1 (5 bases). The ends were cut back, 8 bases at V and 5 bases at J, with 10 bases in the middle. The CDR3 loop spans 13 amino acids. Germline V gives CDR1 LGHDT, CDR2 YNNKEL (reference sequence). This CDR3 is CASRGRNNSPLHF. In nucleotides, the CDR3 is TGTGCCAGCCGGGGCCGCAATAATTCACCCCTCCACTTT. Full variable domain (rest looked up from reference TRBV3-1 and TRBJ1-6): DTAVSQTPKYLVTQMGNDKSIKCEQNLGHDTMYWYKQDSKKFLKIMFSYNNKELIINETVPNRFSPKSPDKAHLNLHINSLELGDSAVYFCASRGRNNSPLHFGNGTRLTVT.

This clonotype was found a few times. The CDR3 sequence is CASSSWTGLTEAFF. In nucleotides, the CDR3 is TGTGCCAGCAGCAGTTGGACAGGTCTCACTGAAGCTTTCTTT. This chain links TRBV7-2 with TRBJ1-1, with 7 bases identical to TRBD1. V lost 5 bases to trimming and J lost 4 bases; unmatched junction nucleotides: 7. The CDR3 contains 14 residues. Germline CDR1 SGHTA, CDR2 FQGNSA.

The chain carries TRBV5-6 and TRBJ2-2, with D possibly TRBD2 on 6 matching bases. Germline loops: CDR1 SGHDT, CDR2 YYEEEE. The CDR3 is made up of 14 amino acids. Trimming took off 2 bases at V and 7 bases at J, with 12 bases between the two ends. The CDR3 sequence: CASSFGGEGGELFF. CDR3 nucleotide sequence: TGTGCCAGCAGCTTCGGGGGAGAGGGCGGGGAGCTGTTTTTT.

This clonotype was seen only a few times. The V call is TRBV6-5, the J call TRBJ1-3; D possibly corresponds to TRBD1 (6 bases). This CDR3 is 16 amino acids long. The V end lost 0 bases, the J end lost 4 bases, and 13 bases lay between the germline ends. The germline gives CDR1 MNHEY, CDR2 SVGAGI. In nucleotides, the CDR3 is TGTGCCAGCAGTTACTCGAGCGGGGGGCAAGGAAACACCATATATTTT. Its translation: CASSYSSGGQGNTIYF.

The V and J genes are TRBV2 and TRBJ2-1, with 8 bases identical to TRBD2. Trimming cost V 6 bases and J 2 bases; bases outside gene matches: 9. This CDR3 spans 16 amino acids. Per the germline V gene, CDR1 is SNHLY and CDR2 is FYNNEI. In DNA form, the CDR3 reads TGTGCCAGCAGGGGGGGTAGCGGGGAGGCCTACAATGAGCAGTTCTTC. Encoded protein: CASRGGSGEAYNEQFF.

V and J are TRBV5-1 and TRBJ2-1; D possibly corresponds to TRBD2 (6 bases). This CDR3 comprises 15 residues. CDR1 SGHRS and CDR2 YFSETQ come from the germline V gene. V dropped 5 bases and J dropped 7 bases, with 19 bases sitting between them. The DNA for the CDR3 is TGCGCCAGCAGAAGGGACTTTACCTTCGGGAATGAGCAGTTCTTC. This translates into CASRRDFTFGNEQFF.

V gene TRBV5-1 combines with J gene TRBJ1-1; possibly TRBD1 for D (6 bases). The CDR3 runs to 12 residues. V shed 10 bases and J shed 5 bases, with 15 bases lying between them. Germline lookup yields CDR1 SGHRS and CDR2 YFSETQ. The CDR3 sequence: CARGGGQTEAFF. CDR3 DNA: TGCGCCCGTGGGGGGGGGCAGACTGAAGCTTTCTTT.

This clonotype was found a few times. The genes are TRBV5-1 and TRBJ2-3, with TRBD1 identical over 8 bases. This CDR3 comprises 14 residues. Losses at the gene ends were 4 bases for V and 3 bases for J; bases not matched to a gene: 4. From germline, CDR1 is SGHRS and CDR2 YFSETQ. The CDR3 sequence is CASSPDRETDTQYF. CDR3 bases: TGCGCCAGCAGCCCGGACAGGGAAACAGATACGCAGTATTTT.

The genes are TRBV20-1 and TRBJ2-2; D gene uncertain. The CDR3 is made up of 15 amino acids. The V and J ends lost 1 base and 0 bases respectively, with 9 bases between them. Germline assignment: CDR1 DFQATT and CDR2 SNEGSKA (reference sequence). The CDR3 coding sequence is TGCAGTGCTAGAGTCTCCCTTACGAACACCGGGGAGCTGTTTTTT. This sequence encodes CSARVSLTNTGELFF.

This rearrangement joins TRBV10-3 to TRBJ2-6; 12 nucleotides line up with TRBD2. Trimming at V came to 5 bases and at J to 5 bases, leaving 13 bases not matched to a gene. The CDR3 runs to 19 residues. Germline lookup yields CDR1 ENHRY and CDR2 SYGVKD. This CDR3 is CAISSPPGLAGVRANVLTF. Written as DNA, the CDR3 is TGTGCCATCAGTTCTCCCCCGGGACTAGCGGGCGTGAGGGCCAACGTCCTGACTTTC.

This chain uses TRBV5-1 with TRBJ1-2; no reliable D call. Between the trimmed V and J ends, which lost 5 bases and 8 bases, there was a span of 7 bases. CDR1 SGHRS and CDR2 YFSETQ come from the germline V gene. The CDR3 loop spans 10 amino acids. The CDR3 bases are TGCGCCAGCAGACCCGAAGGCTACACCTTC. This translates into CASRPEGYTF. The whole variable domain, remainder taken from reference TRBV5-1 and TRBJ1-2, is KAGVTQTPRYLIKTRGQQVTLSCSPISGHRSVSWYQQTPGQGLQFLFEYFSETQRNKGNFPGRFSGRQFSNSRSEMNVSTLELGDSALYLCASRPEGYTFGSGTRLTVV.

Comments on this clonotype: This is likely a read error, given that the CDR3 carries no conserved phenylalanine or tryptophan at its end. No DNA is shown, since the ends of the CDR3 on it are uncertain; the CDR3 is the one TCRdb lists. This chain connects TRBV12-3 or TRBV12-4 to TRBJ2-3; the table assigns TRBD2, which was not confirmed against the DNA. The CDR3 sequence runs 16 residues, both termini included. The CDR3 loop reads CASSRGPAGPTDMQYS.

In its sample, this clonotype was seen once. Just one base apart from a much larger clone, this may be a read error. This chain links TRBV6-6 with TRBJ2-5; D gene ambiguous. With 0 bases removed from V and 11 bases from J, the gap between germline ends came to 13 bases. The CDR3 is 13 residues long. CDR1 and CDR2 (germline): MNHNY, SVGAGI (reference sequence). The CDR3: CASSYSIGYAQYF. As DNA, the CDR3 is TGTGCCAGCAGTTACTCGATAGGCTACGCGCAGTACTTC.

In this sample, this clonotype turned up a few times. The chain links TRBV24-1 to TRBJ2-1, with a tentative D call TRBD2 (5 bases). CDR1 is KGHDR, CDR2 SFDVKD, per germline. V was cut by 0 bases and J by 8 bases, with 10 bases left in between. The CDR3 is 14 amino acids. CDR3: CATSDLKGSDEQFF. CDR3 sequence (DNA): TGTGCCACCAGTGATTTGAAAGGGAGCGATGAGCAGTTCTTC.